These 5 T cell receptor beta chains share one sample of origin, sequenced in a study of PD-L1 blockade in urothelial cancer. Time point specified: peripheral blood 6 weeks after treatment start. The protocol was immunoSEQ multiplex PCR, while the TCRdb copy is restricted to in-frame clones and leaves out a portion. Of around 29,000 clones listed, around 84% are singletons. The sample consisted of PBMCs, taken around atezolizumab (anti-PD-L1) treatment. The receptors derive from a man between 65 and 80 years old with urothelial cancer.

This clone appeared a few times. The chain is built from TRBV10-3 and TRBJ2-3; tentatively, D is TRBD2 (6 bases). V was trimmed by 2 bases and J by 2 bases, leaving 8 bases between them. This CDR3 has 14 residues. Germline CDR1 ENHRY, CDR2 SYGVKD. The CDR3, as DNA: TGTGCCATCAGTGAGAGGAGGGACACAGATACGCAGTATTTT. It yields the protein CAISERRDTDTQYF.

This clone has only a few counts. The CDR3 DNA follows: TGTGCCAGCAGCTTGGGGACTAGCGGAGGGGAGCAGTTCTTC. Translation gives CASSLGTSGGEQFF. The chain is built from TRBV5-4 and TRBJ2-1; 10 bases align to TRBD2. The germline gives CDR1 SGHNT, CDR2 YYREEE (reference sequence). J gave up 10 bases and V 0 bases, and 4 bases lay outside the gene matches. This CDR3 contains 14 residues.

This sequence joins TRBV4-3 and TRBJ2-7; 7 bases match TRBD1. Germline CDR1 and CDR2: LGHNA and YSLEER. There are 18 residues in the CDR3. V lost 3 bases and J lost 2; bases outside the gene matches: 16. The CDR3 DNA reads TGCGCCAGCAGCCAGGATATTATACAGGGGACCCGAACCTACGAGCAGTACTTC. It translates to CASSQDIIQGTRTYEQYF.

This chain links TRBV4-3 with TRBJ2-7; perhaps TRBD1 as D (6 bases). This CDR3 is 13 amino acids long. With 6 bases removed from V and 3 bases from J, the gap between germline ends came to 12 bases. Germline lookup yields CDR1 LGHNA and CDR2 YSLEER. CDR3 nucleotide sequence: TGCGCCAGCAGTTCAGGGGTAGGCTACGAGCAGTACTTC. Encoded protein: CASSSGVGYEQYF.

The chain is built from TRBV5-4 and TRBJ2-7; TRBD1 matches 9 bases. The CDR3 totals 14 residues. Germline CDR1 reads SGHNT; CDR2 reads YYREEE (reference sequence). Trimming took 4 bases from V and 6 from J; bases not matched to a gene: 8. The CDR3: CASSRGQGSREQYF. DNA for the CDR3: TGTGCCAGCAGCCGCGGACAGGGGTCACGCGAGCAGTACTTC.